Included here is one T cell receptor (beta chain) sequence, with context. The sample is drawn from a study of shared clonotypes between healthy human individuals. CD45RA+ naive and CD45RA-negative memory subsets were separated from CD4+ cells. The protocol was immunoSEQ multiplex PCR, while the TCRdb copy is restricted to in-frame clones and leaves out a portion. The sample consists of 2 million to 2.5 million clones, 85% to 95% of them appearing once. Germline CDR1 is SGHRS and CDR2 is YFSETQ. This CDR3 region has 15 residues. J lost 2 bases, V lost 4 bases, and 5 bases had no gene match. This receptor was obtained from a man between 18 and 29 years old in good health. Some clones in this sample may be carry-over from other donors' samples. Input material: naive CD4+ T cells from PBMCs. Subset here: CD45RA+ positively selected. J is TRBJ2-5 and V is TRBV5-1, with 10 bases fitting TRBD1. CDR3 in DNA: TGCGCCAGCAGCGGGGACAGGGGACCACAAGAGACCCAGTACTTC. It translates to CASSGDRGPQETQYF. The full variable domain, completed using reference TRBV5-1 and TRBJ2-5, is KAGVTQTPRYLIKTRGQQVTLSCSPISGHRSVSWYQQTPGQGLQFLFEYFSETQRNKGNFPGRFSGRQFSNSRSEMNVSTLELGDSALYLCASSGDRGPQETQYFGPGTRLLVL.